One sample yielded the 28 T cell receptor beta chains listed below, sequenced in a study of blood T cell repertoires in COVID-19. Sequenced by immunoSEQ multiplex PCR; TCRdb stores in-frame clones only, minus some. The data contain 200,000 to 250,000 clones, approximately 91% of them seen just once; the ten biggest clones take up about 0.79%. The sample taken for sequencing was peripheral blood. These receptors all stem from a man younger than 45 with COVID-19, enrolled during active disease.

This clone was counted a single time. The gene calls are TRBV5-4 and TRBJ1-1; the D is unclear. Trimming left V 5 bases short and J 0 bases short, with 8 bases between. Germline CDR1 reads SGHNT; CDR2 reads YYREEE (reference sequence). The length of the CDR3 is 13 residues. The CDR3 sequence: CASSSRLNTEAFF. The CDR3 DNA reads TGTGCCAGCAGTTCTCGGTTGAACACTGAAGCTTTCTTT.

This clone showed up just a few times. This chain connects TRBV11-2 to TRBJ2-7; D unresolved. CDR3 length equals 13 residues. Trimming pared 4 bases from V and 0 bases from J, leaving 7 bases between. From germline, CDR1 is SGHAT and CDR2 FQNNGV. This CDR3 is CASSSVRSYEQYF. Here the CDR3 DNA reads TGTGCCAGCAGCTCCGTCCGCTCCTACGAGCAGTACTTC.

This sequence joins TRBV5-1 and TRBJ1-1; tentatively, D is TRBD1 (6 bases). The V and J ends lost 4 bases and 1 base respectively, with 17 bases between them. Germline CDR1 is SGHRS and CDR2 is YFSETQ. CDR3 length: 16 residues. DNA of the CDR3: TGCGCCAGCAGCCCCGGAGGGGGGGCTGCGAACACTGAAGCTTTCTTT. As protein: CASSPGGGAANTEAFF. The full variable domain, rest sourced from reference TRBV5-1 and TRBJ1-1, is KAGVTQTPRYLIKTRGQQVTLSCSPISGHRSVSWYQQTPGQGLQFLFEYFSETQRNKGNFPGRFSGRQFSNSRSEMNVSTLELGDSALYLCASSPGGGAANTEAFFGQGTRLTVV.

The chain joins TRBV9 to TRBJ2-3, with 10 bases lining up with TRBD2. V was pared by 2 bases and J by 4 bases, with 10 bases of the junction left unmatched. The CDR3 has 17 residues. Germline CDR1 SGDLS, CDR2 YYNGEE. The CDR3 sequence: CASSVVLAGVRSDTQYF. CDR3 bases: TGTGCCAGCAGCGTCGTCCTAGCGGGGGTGAGGTCAGATACGCAGTATTTT.

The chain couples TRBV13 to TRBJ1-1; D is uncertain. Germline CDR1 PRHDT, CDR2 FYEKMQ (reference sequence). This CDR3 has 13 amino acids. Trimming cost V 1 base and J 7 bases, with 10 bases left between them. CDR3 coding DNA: TGTGCCAGCAGCTTAGCCCTGGGCAGTGAAGCTTTCTTT. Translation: CASSLALGSEAFF.

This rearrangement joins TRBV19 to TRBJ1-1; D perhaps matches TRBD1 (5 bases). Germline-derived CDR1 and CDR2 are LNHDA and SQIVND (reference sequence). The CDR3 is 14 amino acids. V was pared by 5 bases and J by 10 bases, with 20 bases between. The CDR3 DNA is TGTGCCAGTAGTTTAACCCCCACAGGTAGGGGAGCTTTCTTT. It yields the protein CASSLTPTGRGAFF.

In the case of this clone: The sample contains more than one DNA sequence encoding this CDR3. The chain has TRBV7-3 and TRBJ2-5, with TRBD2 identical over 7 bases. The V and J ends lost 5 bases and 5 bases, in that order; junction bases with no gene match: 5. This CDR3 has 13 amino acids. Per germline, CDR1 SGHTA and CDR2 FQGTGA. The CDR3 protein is CASSLREGETQYF. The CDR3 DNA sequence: TGTGCCAGCAGCCTCAGGGAGGGGGAGACCCAGTACTTC.

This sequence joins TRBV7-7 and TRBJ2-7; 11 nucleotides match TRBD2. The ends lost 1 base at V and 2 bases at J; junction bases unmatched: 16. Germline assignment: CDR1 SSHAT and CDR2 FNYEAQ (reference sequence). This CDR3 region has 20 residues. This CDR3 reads CASSLELLVTGLADTYEQYF. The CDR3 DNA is TGTGCCAGCAGCTTAGAGCTATTAGTAACGGGACTAGCGGACACCTACGAGCAGTACTTC.

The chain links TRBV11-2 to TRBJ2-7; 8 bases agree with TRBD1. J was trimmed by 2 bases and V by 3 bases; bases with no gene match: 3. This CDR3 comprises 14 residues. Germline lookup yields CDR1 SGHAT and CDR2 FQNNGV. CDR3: CASSFGQGPYEQYF. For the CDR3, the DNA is TGTGCCAGCAGCTTTGGACAGGGCCCCTACGAGCAGTACTTC.

The CDR3 spells CASSSLGGNYGYTF. The CDR3 DNA reads as TGTGCCAGCAGTTCCCTAGGGGGAAACTATGGCTACACCTTC. The chain couples TRBV7-9 to TRBJ1-2, with D maybe TRBD1 (6 bases). Trimming stripped 6 bases from V and 2 bases from J, with 13 bases between. The CDR3 is 14 amino acids. Germline CDR1 reads SEHNR; CDR2 reads FQNEAQ (reference sequence).

The CDR3 region is CASTWRDRDTYGYTF. The CDR3 DNA is TGTGCCAGCACTTGGCGGGACAGGGACACCTATGGCTACACCTTC. The V gene is TRBV6-5, the J gene TRBJ1-2, with 9 bases lining up with TRBD1. This CDR3 spans 15 amino acids. Unmatched junction bases numbered 10, after V lost 7 bases and J lost 4 bases. From germline, CDR1 is MNHEY and CDR2 SVGAGI.

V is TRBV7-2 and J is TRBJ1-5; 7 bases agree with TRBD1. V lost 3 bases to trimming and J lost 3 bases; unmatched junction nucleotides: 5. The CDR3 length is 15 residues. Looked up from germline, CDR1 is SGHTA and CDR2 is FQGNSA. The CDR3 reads CASSFGGGVNQPQHF. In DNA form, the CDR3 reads TGTGCCAGCAGCTTCGGAGGGGGCGTCAATCAGCCCCAGCATTTT.

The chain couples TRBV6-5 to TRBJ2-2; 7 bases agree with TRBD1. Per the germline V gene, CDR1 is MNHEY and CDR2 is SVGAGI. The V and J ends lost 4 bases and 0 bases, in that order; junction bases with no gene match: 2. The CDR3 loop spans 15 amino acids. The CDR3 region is CASSSGQSNTGELFF. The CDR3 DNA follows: TGTGCCAGCAGTTCGGGACAGTCGAACACCGGGGAGCTGTTTTTT.

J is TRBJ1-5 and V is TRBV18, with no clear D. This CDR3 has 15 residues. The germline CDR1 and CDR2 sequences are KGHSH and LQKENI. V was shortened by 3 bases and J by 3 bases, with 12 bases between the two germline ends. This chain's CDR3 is CASSPYDRDNQPQHF. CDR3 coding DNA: TGTGCCAGCTCACCTTACGATCGAGACAATCAGCCCCAGCATTTT.

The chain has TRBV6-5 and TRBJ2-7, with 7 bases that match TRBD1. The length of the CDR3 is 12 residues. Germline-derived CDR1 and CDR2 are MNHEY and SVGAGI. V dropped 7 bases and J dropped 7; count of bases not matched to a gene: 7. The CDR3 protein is CASIDRVGEQYF. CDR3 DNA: TGTGCCAGCATCGACAGGGTTGGGGAGCAGTACTTC.

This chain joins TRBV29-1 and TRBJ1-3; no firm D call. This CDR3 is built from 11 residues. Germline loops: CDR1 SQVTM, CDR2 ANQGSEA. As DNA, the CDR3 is TGCCTCGCCGAGGATGGAAACACCATATATTTT. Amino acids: CLAEDGNTIYF.

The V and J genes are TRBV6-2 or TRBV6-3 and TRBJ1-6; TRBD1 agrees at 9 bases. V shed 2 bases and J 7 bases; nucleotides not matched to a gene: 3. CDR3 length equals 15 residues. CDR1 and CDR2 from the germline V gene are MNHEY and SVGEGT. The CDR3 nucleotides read TGTGCCAGCAGTTACGTAGACAGGGGGAATTCACCCCTCCACTTT. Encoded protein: CASSYVDRGNSPLHF.

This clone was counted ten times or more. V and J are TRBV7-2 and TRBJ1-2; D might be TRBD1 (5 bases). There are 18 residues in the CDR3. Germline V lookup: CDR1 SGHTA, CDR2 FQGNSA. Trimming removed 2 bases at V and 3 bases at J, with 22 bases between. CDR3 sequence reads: CASSLNRIGRDGDYGYTF. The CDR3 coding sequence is TGTGCCAGCAGCTTAAACAGGATCGGGCGGGACGGAGACTATGGCTACACCTTC.

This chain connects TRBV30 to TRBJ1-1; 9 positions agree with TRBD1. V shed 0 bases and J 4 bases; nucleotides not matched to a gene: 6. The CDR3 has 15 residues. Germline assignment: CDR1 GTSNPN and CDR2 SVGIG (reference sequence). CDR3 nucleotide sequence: TGTGCCTGGAGTGTACGAGGGACAGGGACCACTGAAGCTTTCTTT. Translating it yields CAWSVRGTGTTEAFF.

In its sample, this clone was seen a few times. The CDR3 is CASSATGNTEAFF. The CDR3 nucleotides are TGTGCCAGCTCAGCGACAGGGAACACTGAAGCTTTCTTT. The genes are TRBV18 and TRBJ1-1; D is perhaps TRBD1 (6 bases). The V gene's germline CDR1 is KGHSH and CDR2 LQKENI. Trimming left V 5 bases short and J 1 base short, with 8 bases between. The CDR3 runs to 13 residues.

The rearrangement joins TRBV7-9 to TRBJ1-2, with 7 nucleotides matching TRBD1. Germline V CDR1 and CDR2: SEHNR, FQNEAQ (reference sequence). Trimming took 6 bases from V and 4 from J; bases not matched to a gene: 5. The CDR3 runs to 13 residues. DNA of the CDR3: TGTGCCAGCAGGGGGGCAGGGGGCTATGGCTACACCTTC. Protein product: CASRGAGGYGYTF.

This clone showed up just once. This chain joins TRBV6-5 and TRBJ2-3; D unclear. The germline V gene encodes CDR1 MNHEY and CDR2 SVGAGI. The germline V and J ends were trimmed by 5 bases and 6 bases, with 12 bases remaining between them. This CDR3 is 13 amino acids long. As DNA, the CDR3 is TGTGCCAGCAGTACTACCTCGGCCGATACGCAGTATTTT. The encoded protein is CASSTTSADTQYF.

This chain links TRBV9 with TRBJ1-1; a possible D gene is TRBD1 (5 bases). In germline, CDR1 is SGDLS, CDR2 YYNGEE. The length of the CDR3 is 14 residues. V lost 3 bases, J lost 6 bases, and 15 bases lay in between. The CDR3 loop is CASSETGSDPEAFF. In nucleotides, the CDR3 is TGTGCCAGCAGCGAAACAGGTTCGGACCCTGAAGCTTTCTTT.

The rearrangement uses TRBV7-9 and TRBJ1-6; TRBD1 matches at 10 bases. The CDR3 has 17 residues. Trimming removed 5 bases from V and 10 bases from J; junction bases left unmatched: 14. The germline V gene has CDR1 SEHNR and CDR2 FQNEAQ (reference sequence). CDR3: CASSPTATGGYESPLHF. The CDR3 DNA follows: TGTGCCAGCAGCCCTACTGCGACAGGGGGCTATGAATCACCCCTCCACTTT.

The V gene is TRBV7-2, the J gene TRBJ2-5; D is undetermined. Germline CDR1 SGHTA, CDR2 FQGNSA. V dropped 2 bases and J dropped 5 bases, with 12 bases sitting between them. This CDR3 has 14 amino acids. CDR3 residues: CASSLSVRSETQYF. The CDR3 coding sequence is TGTGCCAGCAGCTTATCAGTCCGTTCGGAGACCCAGTACTTC.

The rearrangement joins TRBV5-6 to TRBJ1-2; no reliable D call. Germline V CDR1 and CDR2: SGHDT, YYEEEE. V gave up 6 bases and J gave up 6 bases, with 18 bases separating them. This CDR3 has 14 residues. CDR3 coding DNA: TGTGCCAGCACCGAGGATCGGGTATCCCATGGCTACACCTTC. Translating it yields CASTEDRVSHGYTF.

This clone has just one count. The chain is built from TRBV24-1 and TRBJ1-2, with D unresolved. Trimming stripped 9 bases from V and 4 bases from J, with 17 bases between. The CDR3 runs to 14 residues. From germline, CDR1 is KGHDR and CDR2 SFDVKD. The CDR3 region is CATPPHAGLYGYTF. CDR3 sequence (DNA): TGTGCCACCCCCCCCCACGCAGGCCTCTATGGCTACACCTTC.

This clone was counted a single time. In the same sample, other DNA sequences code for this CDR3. CDR3 nucleotides: TGTGCCAGCAGTTACTCGAGTTTCTCTGGAAACACCATATATTTT. Amino acid sequence: CASSYSSFSGNTIYF. This chain connects TRBV6-5 to TRBJ1-3; D is unclear. V was shortened by 0 bases and J by 0 bases, with 6 bases between the two germline ends. Germline CDR1 and CDR2: MNHEY and SVGAGI. The CDR3 is 15 amino acids.